The 30 T cell receptor beta chains given below trace back to one sample, sequenced in a study of CD8+ T cells in alopecia areata. In each case, RNA was isolated and then reverse transcribed into cDNA as the sequencing template. Clones were sequenced by immunoSEQ multiplex PCR, and TCRdb holds only the in-frame ones, with some missing. The table lists 90,000 to 150,000 clones, 50% to 55% of them singletons. Stated treatment: oral pan-JAK inhibitor, 5-10 mg twice daily. The specimen was CD4+ T cells sorted from blood, collected at week 4, from a patient treated with tofacitinib. Receptor source: a human donor with alopecia areata.

This clone turned up a few times. Other DNA sequences of this sample code for an identical CDR3. V is TRBV27 and J is TRBJ1-5; possibly TRBD1 for D (6 bases). Germline loops: CDR1 MNHEY, CDR2 SMNVEV (reference sequence). V was shortened by 6 bases and J by 1 base, with 7 bases between the two germline ends. The CDR3 is 13 residues long. The CDR3 region is CASSGQSNQPQHF. The CDR3 DNA reads TGTGCCAGCAGCGGACAGAGCAATCAGCCCCAGCATTTT.

This sequence joins TRBV10-3 and TRBJ1-2; 8 bases map to TRBD1. CDR1 is ENHRY and CDR2 is SYGVKD in the germline V gene. The CDR3 spans 13 residues. J was trimmed by 7 bases and V by 4 bases; bases with no gene match: 5. The CDR3 sequence: CAISGQGMGGYTF. The CDR3 coding sequence is TGTGCCATCAGTGGACAGGGGATGGGTGGCTACACCTTC.

In this sample, this clone turned up a few times. The V and J genes are TRBV9 and TRBJ2-5; D is possibly TRBD1 or TRBD2 (5 bases each). The CDR3 runs 12 residues. Per the germline V gene, CDR1 is SGDLS and CDR2 is YYNGEE. Trimming left V 4 bases short and J 5 bases short, with 9 bases between. CDR3 bases: TGTGCCAGCAGCCTAGAGGGGGAGACCCAGTACTTC. This translates into CASSLEGETQYF.

This clone came up a few times. The rearrangement joins TRBV6-5 to TRBJ1-1, with no clear D. This CDR3 region has 13 residues. V lost 6 bases, J lost 6 bases, and 14 bases lay in between. Germline CDR1 reads MNHEY; CDR2 reads SVGAGI. This CDR3 is CASRSLLFAEAFF. For the CDR3, the DNA is TGTGCCAGCAGATCTCTTCTCTTTGCTGAAGCTTTCTTT.

The chain uses TRBV19 and TRBJ1-1; the D gene is possibly TRBD1 (5 bases). Germline V gene sequence: CDR1 LNHDA, CDR2 SQIVND (reference sequence). The CDR3 consists of 13 residues. V lost 7 bases, J lost 4 bases, and 13 bases lay in between. Here the CDR3 DNA reads TGTGCCAGTAACCAGGGTTTGAGCACTGAAGCTTTCTTT. As protein: CASNQGLSTEAFF.

The V gene is TRBV29-1, the J gene TRBJ1-1; possibly TRBD1 for D (6 bases). The CDR3 has 12 amino acids. The V and J ends lost 6 bases and 3 bases respectively, with 11 bases between them. Germline V gives CDR1 SQVTM, CDR2 ANQGSEA. The CDR3 coding sequence is TGCAGCGTGGGGGGCTTTTACACTGAAGCTTTCTTT. It specifies CSVGGFYTEAFF.

The chain uses TRBV27 and TRBJ2-5; D perhaps matches TRBD2 (5 bases). The V end lost 0 bases, the J end lost 5 bases, and 10 bases lay between the germline ends. This CDR3 comprises 14 residues. Germline CDR1 MNHEY, CDR2 SMNVEV (reference sequence). The CDR3 DNA sequence: TGTGCCAGCAGTTTATCGAGGGTAGCGGAGACCCAGTACTTC. Residues: CASSLSRVAETQYF.

A few counts support this clone. The CDR3, as DNA: TGTGCCAGCAGACATAGTGGGTACGGGGATACCTACGAGCAGTACTTC. The encoded protein is CASRHSGYGDTYEQYF. This chain joins TRBV11-2 and TRBJ2-7; D might be TRBD2 (5 bases). Trimming pared 6 bases from V and 2 bases from J, leaving 20 bases between. The CDR3 has 16 amino acids. CDR1 is SGHAT and CDR2 is FQNNGV in the germline V gene.

This clone was seen a few times. The chain has TRBV7-9 and TRBJ2-5; 7 bases fit TRBD2. The CDR3 runs to 16 residues. The J segment lost 5 bases and the V segment lost 5 bases, leaving 14 bases of the junction unmatched. Germline loops: CDR1 SEHNR, CDR2 FQNEAQ (reference sequence). This CDR3 is CASSLPVRGRAETQYF. The DNA of the CDR3 is TGTGCCAGCAGCCTACCCGTCCGCGGGAGAGCGGAGACCCAGTACTTC.

The chain joins TRBV29-1 to TRBJ1-1; unclear D gene. Trimming stripped 7 bases from V and 4 bases from J, with 16 bases between. The CDR3 runs 13 residues. Per germline, CDR1 SQVTM and CDR2 ANQGSEA. The CDR3 sequence: CSATKAVGTEAFF. The CDR3 DNA reads TGCAGCGCCACGAAGGCGGTCGGCACTGAAGCTTTCTTT.

The chain uses TRBV7-9 and TRBJ2-1; D unclear. This CDR3 region has 14 residues. V was cut by 3 bases and J by 2 bases, with 8 bases left in between. Germline CDR1 is SEHNR and CDR2 is FQNEAQ (reference sequence). CDR3 sequence (DNA): TGTGCCAGCAGCTTTGACTCCGCCTACAATGAGCAGTTCTTC. The encoded protein is CASSFDSAYNEQFF. Using reference TRBV7-9 and TRBJ2-1 for the parts outside the CDR3, the full variable domain is DTGVSQNPRHKITKRGQNVTFRCDPISEHNRLYWYRQTLGQGPEFLTYFQNEAQLEKSRLLSDRFSAERPKGSFSTLEIQRTEQGDSAMYLCASSFDSAYNEQFFGPGTRLTVL.

The V call is TRBV7-3, the J call TRBJ1-5; the match to TRBD1 covers 7 bases. The CDR3 covers 14 residues. J lost 6 bases, V lost 5 bases, and 7 bases had no gene match. Germline CDR1 SGHTA, CDR2 FQGTGA. DNA for the CDR3: TGTGCCAGCAGCCCACAGGGGAATCTTCAGCCCCAGCATTTT. Encoded protein: CASSPQGNLQPQHF.

This chain joins TRBV30 and TRBJ2-7; 7 nucleotides align to TRBD1. Germline loops: CDR1 GTSNPN, CDR2 SVGIG (reference sequence). The CDR3 loop spans 16 amino acids. The junction had 10 bases not matched to a gene; V was cut back by 0 bases and J by 2 bases. Here the CDR3 reads CAWSVARTGYTYEQYF. The CDR3 bases are TGTGCCTGGAGTGTAGCTCGGACAGGCTACACCTACGAGCAGTACTTC.

This chain links TRBV29-1 with TRBJ2-1; 11 nucleotides align to TRBD2. This CDR3 comprises 15 residues. V was pared by 8 bases and J by 5 bases, with 11 bases of the junction left unmatched. Germline V gene sequence: CDR1 SQVTM, CDR2 ANQGSEA. CDR3 DNA sequence: TGCAGCAACAGCGGGGCTAGCGGGGGGCACAATGAGCAGTTCTTC. This gives the protein CSNSGASGGHNEQFF.

This clone turned up a few times. This chain joins TRBV7-3 and TRBJ2-7, with D hard to call. Germline V gives CDR1 SGHTA, CDR2 FQGTGA. The CDR3 is 13 residues long. The V end was cut by 1 base, the J end by 0 bases, with 4 bases between. The CDR3 DNA follows: TGTGCCAGCAGCTTAAGCAACTCCTACGAGCAGTACTTC. Amino acids: CASSLSNSYEQYF.

Only one count was recorded for this clone. Additional DNA sequences in this sample encode the identical CDR3. V usage is TRBV30 and J usage is TRBJ1-1; D is ambiguous. Trimming stripped 2 bases from V and 1 base from J, with 5 bases between. The germline V gene encodes CDR1 GTSNPN and CDR2 SVGIG (reference sequence). The CDR3 is 12 residues long. The CDR3 loop reads CAWSRQNTEAFF. As DNA, the CDR3 is TGTGCCTGGAGTAGACAGAACACTGAAGCTTTCTTT.

This clone appeared a few times. J is TRBJ1-2 and V is TRBV11-2; D not certain. This CDR3 is built from 13 residues. The germline V gene encodes CDR1 SGHAT and CDR2 FQNNGV. With 2 bases removed from V and 2 bases from J, the gap between germline ends came to 6 bases. The CDR3, as DNA: TGTGCCAGCAGCTTACAGATCAACTATGGCTACACCTTC. Translation: CASSLQINYGYTF. The full variable domain, its missing parts supplied by reference TRBV11-2 and TRBJ1-2, is EAGVAQSPRYKIIEKRQSVAFWCNPISGHATLYWYQQILGQGPKLLIQFQNNGVVDDSQLPKDRFSAERLKGVDSTLKIQPAKLEDSAVYLCASSLQINYGYTFGSGTRLTVV.

The J gene is TRBJ1-6, the V gene TRBV5-4; 10 bases align to TRBD1. Trimming at V came to 4 bases and at J to 7 bases, leaving 8 bases not matched to a gene. Per the germline V gene, CDR1 is SGHNT and CDR2 is YYREEE (reference sequence). This CDR3 is 16 amino acids long. This chain's CDR3 is CASSTWTGGTNSPLHF. As DNA, the CDR3 is TGTGCCAGCAGCACCTGGACAGGGGGAACCAATTCACCCCTCCACTTT.

The chain combines TRBV30 with TRBJ1-3, with unresolved D. CDR1 is GTSNPN and CDR2 is SVGIG in the germline V gene (reference sequence). The CDR3 has 11 residues. The V gene lost 2 bases and the J gene lost 2 bases, with 1 base spanning the gap. The CDR3: CAWSTGNTIYF. Here the CDR3 DNA reads TGTGCCTGGAGTACTGGAAACACCATATATTTT.

This clone was counted a few times. The CDR3 DNA reads TGTGCCAGCAAGGCGGGTACCTCCTACAATGAGCAGTTCTTC. Encoded protein: CASKAGTSYNEQFF. The rearrangement uses TRBV30 and TRBJ2-1, with D possibly matching TRBD2 (5 bases). Germline CDR1 and CDR2: GTSNPN and SVGIG (reference sequence). The CDR3 consists of 14 residues. Trimming shortened V by 8 bases and J by 0 bases, and 14 bases separated the two germline ends.

V gene TRBV4-1 combines with J gene TRBJ2-7; 8 nucleotides align to TRBD1. Germline V gene data show CDR1 as MGHRA and CDR2 as YSYEKL. The trim removed 3 bases at V and 0 bases at J, leaving 13 bases unmatched. The CDR3 loop spans 18 amino acids. The CDR3 DNA reads as TGCGCCAGCAGCCATCCCAAGGGAGGACAGGGCACCTCCTACGAGCAGTACTTC. Encoded protein: CASSHPKGGQGTSYEQYF.

This clone was found many times. The gene calls are TRBV6-5 and TRBJ2-1; 13 bases line up with TRBD2. With V trimmed by 6 bases and J by 8 bases, 7 bases remained unmatched. The CDR3 totals 15 residues. CDR1 and CDR2 from the germline V gene are MNHEY and SVGAGI. CDR3 protein: CASSQLAGGPHEQFF. The CDR3, as DNA: TGTGCCAGCAGCCAACTAGCGGGAGGGCCCCATGAGCAGTTCTTC.

The gene calls are TRBV7-2 and TRBJ2-1; D might be TRBD2 (5 bases). Trimming cost V 3 bases and J 6 bases, with 15 bases left between them. The CDR3 extends over 15 amino acids. Germline CDR1 is SGHTA and CDR2 is FQGNSA. CDR3 bases: TGTGCCAGCAGCTTGGACTCGGCGGGCTCCAATGAGCAGTTCTTC. Amino acid sequence: CASSLDSAGSNEQFF.

V and J are TRBV29-1 and TRBJ2-6, with 12 bases lining up with TRBD1. V shed 3 bases and J 2 bases; nucleotides not matched to a gene: 2. The CDR3 consists of 16 residues. Germline assignment: CDR1 SQVTM and CDR2 ANQGSEA. CDR3 DNA: TGCAGCGTTGAGGGACAGGGGGCGGCTGGGGCCAACGTCCTGACTTTC. It yields the protein CSVEGQGAAGANVLTF.

The gene calls are TRBV7-6 and TRBJ2-5; D is unclear. Germline V lookup: CDR1 SGHVS, CDR2 FNYEAQ. The CDR3 sequence is 13 residues long. V lost 2 bases and J 4 bases, leaving 8 bases between the germline ends. For the CDR3, the DNA is TGTGCCAGCAGCTTATTGGTTCTAGAGACCCAGTACTTC. It yields the protein CASSLLVLETQYF.

The CDR3, as DNA: TGTGCCAGCTCCCAAGGGAGGCACTCTGGGGCCAACGTCCTGACTTTC. This translates into CASSQGRHSGANVLTF. The rearrangement joins TRBV7-8 to TRBJ2-6; perhaps TRBD2 as D (6 bases). Per germline, CDR1 SGHVS and CDR2 FQNEAQ. The CDR3 contains 16 residues. Trimming removed 8 bases at V and 0 bases at J, with 14 bases between.

Turning to this clone: This specimen includes other DNA sequences encoding the same CDR3. The rearrangement joins TRBV20-1 to TRBJ2-1; D is unclear. The V gene's germline CDR1 is DFQATT and CDR2 SNEGSKA (reference sequence). Between the trimmed V and J ends, which lost 3 bases and 3 bases, there was a span of 3 bases. The CDR3 covers 11 residues. DNA of the CDR3: TGCAGTGCTAGGGTCTACAATGAGCAGTTCTTC. Its protein product is CSARVYNEQFF.

This sequence joins TRBV6-6 and TRBJ2-2; the match to TRBD2 covers 10 bases. CDR3 length: 16 residues. After removal of 0 bases from V and 4 bases from J, the junction contained 2 bases not matched to a gene. The germline V gene has CDR1 MNHNY and CDR2 SVGAGI (reference sequence). This chain's CDR3 is CASSYSKRGGTGELFF. The CDR3, as DNA: TGTGCCAGCAGTTACTCGAAGCGGGGGGGCACCGGGGAGCTGTTTTTT.

A few counts support this clone. This rearrangement joins TRBV23-1 to TRBJ2-3; 12 bases match TRBD2. TRBV23-1 is designated an ORF whose function remains uncertain. Trimming cost V 4 bases and J 4 bases; bases outside gene matches: 6. This CDR3 is built from 16 residues. CDR3: CASSRDGTSGPDTQYF. In DNA form, the CDR3 reads TGCGCCAGCAGTCGGGACGGGACTAGCGGGCCAGATACGCAGTATTTT.

The chain couples TRBV29-1 to TRBJ2-3, with 7 bases aligning to TRBD1. With 3 bases clipped from V and 2 bases from J, the junction kept 2 bases outside the gene matches. Germline V gives CDR1 SQVTM, CDR2 ANQGSEA. The CDR3 spans 13 residues. CDR3 nucleotides: TGCAGCGTTGAGGGACAGAACACAGATACGCAGTATTTT. It yields the protein CSVEGQNTDTQYF.